These T cell receptor beta chains were read from a single sample in a study of CD8 T cells in Susac syndrome. TCRdb fed the immunoSEQ multiplex PCR reads into MiXCR, producing one record per CDR3 protein. This table has approximately 150,000 distinct CDR3 sequences, roughly 95% appearing once. What was sequenced was CD4+ T cells from PBMCs. Receptors originate from a human donor in good health. CDR3s include the opening cysteine and the closing phenylalanine or tryptophan. D genes are given only for firm matches. A clone size is listed for some rows: how often the clone was seen (once, few, many), or a class if it is expanded.

clone_size j_call v_call d_call cdr3_aa cdr3_nt
NA TRBJ1-2 TRBV7-2 TRBD1 CASSFSGQGGGYGYTF TGTGCCAGCAGCTTTTCCGGACAGGGGGGAGGCTATGGCTACACCTTC
NA TRBJ2-4 TRBV18 NA CASSPPSSGAAIQYF TGTGCCAGCTCACCACCTTCCTCCGGCGCCGCGATTCAGTACTTC
NA TRBJ1-4 TRBV6-2/TRBV6-3 NA CASANVGWSEKLFF TGTGCCAGCGCCAACGTAGGGTGGAGTGAAAAACTGTTTTTT
NA TRBJ2-7 TRBV5-1 TRBD1 CASSAGTGNSEQYF TGCGCCAGCAGCGCCGGGACAGGCAATTCCGAGCAGTACTTC
NA TRBJ2-1 TRBV9 NA CASSAQSGLPWGEQFF TGTGCCAGCAGCGCTCAGTCGGGGCTCCCTTGGGGTGAGCAGTTCTTC
NA TRBJ2-3 TRBV20-1 TRBD2 CSARVAGDTQYF TGCAGTGCTAGAGTAGCGGGAGATACGCAGTATTTT
NA TRBJ2-7 TRBV29-1 NA CSVVTTYEQYF TGCAGCGTTGTTACCACCTACGAGCAGTACTTC
once TRBJ1-3 TRBV23-1 NA CASTSRGGNTIYF TGCGCCAGCACCTCACGGGGCGGAAACACCATATATTTT
NA TRBJ2-7 TRBV18 TRBD1 CASSPWQGEAEQYF TGTGCCAGCTCACCATGGCAGGGGGAAGCCGAGCAGTACTTC
once TRBJ2-5 TRBV12-3/TRBV12-4 TRBD2 CASSLGLARYF TGTGCCAGCAGTTTAGGACTAGCTCGGTACTTC
NA TRBJ2-5 TRBV3-1 TRBD2 CASSQAGLGEETQYF TGTGCCAGCAGCCAAGCGGGACTAGGAGAAGAGACCCAGTACTTC
NA TRBJ2-7 TRBV5-1 NA CASSLDPGSFYEQYF TGCGCCAGCAGCTTGGACCCCGGGAGTTTTTACGAGCAGTACTTC
NA TRBJ1-2 TRBV20-1 NA CSANRASYGYTF TGCAGTGCAAACAGGGCCAGCTATGGCTACACCTTC
NA TRBJ2-5 TRBV20-1 NA CSASQVGETQYF TGCAGTGCTAGTCAAGTGGGAGAGACCCAGTACTTC
NA TRBJ2-3 TRBV29-1 NA CSAAPQNPDTQYF TGCAGCGCCGCCCCTCAGAACCCAGATACGCAGTATTTT
NA TRBJ1-5 TRBV20-1 TRBD1 CSARGEGQGNQPQHF TGCAGTGCTAGAGGCGAGGGACAGGGCAATCAGCCCCAGCATTTT
NA TRBJ2-7 TRBV12-3/TRBV12-4 TRBD2 CASSQLAGGYEQYF TGTGCCAGCAGTCAACTAGCGGGAGGTTACGAGCAGTACTTC
NA TRBJ2-1 TRBV11-2 TRBD2 CASSYPVGGSNQKGYNEQFF TGTGCCAGCAGCTACCCCGTCGGCGGGAGCAACCAAAAAGGTTACAATGAGCAGTTCTTC
NA TRBJ2-7 TRBV29-1 NA CSVLVSSYEQYF TGCAGCGTTTTGGTCAGCTCCTACGAGCAGTACTTC
NA TRBJ1-5 TRBV29-1 NA CSVGSGNQPQHF TGCAGCGTTGGGTCAGGCAATCAGCCCCAGCATTTT
NA TRBJ1-4 TRBV30 NA CAWSVQGVMGANEKLFF TGTGCCTGGAGTGTACAGGGAGTAATGGGAGCTAATGAAAAACTGTTTTTT
NA TRBJ2-5 TRBV5-5 TRBD2 CASSFLGLAGSQETQYF TGTGCCAGCAGCTTCCTGGGACTAGCGGGATCTCAAGAGACCCAGTACTTC
NA TRBJ2-7 TRBV6-6 TRBD1 CASSYDRVGYEQYF TGTGCCAGCAGTTACGACAGGGTGGGCTACGAGCAGTACTTC
NA TRBJ2-7 TRBV30 TRBD1 CAWNPGGTEQYF TGTGCCTGGAATCCAGGGGGCACCGAGCAGTACTTC
few TRBJ2-6 TRBV11-2 NA CASRLGKGRSGANVLTF TGTGCCAGCAGACTTGGGAAGGGGAGGTCTGGGGCCAACGTCCTGACTTTC
NA TRBJ2-5 TRBV10-3 NA CAISGSRETQYF TGTGCCATCAGTGGATCGAGAGAGACCCAGTACTTC
NA TRBJ2-7 TRBV13 NA CASSLRNGQGLREQYF TGTGCCAGCAGCTTACGAAACGGGCAGGGACTCCGGGAGCAGTACTTC
NA TRBJ2-1 TRBV3-1 TRBD2 CASSQVSGIYNEQFF TGTGCCAGCAGCCAAGTTAGCGGGATATACAATGAGCAGTTCTTC
NA TRBJ1-5 TRBV5-1 NA CASSSQPGGDQPQHF TGCGCCAGCAGCTCCCAGCCGGGGGGGGATCAGCCCCAGCATTTT
NA TRBJ2-1 TRBV5-1 TRBD2 CASSFVSGRPYNEQFF TGCGCCAGCAGCTTCGTTAGCGGGCGACCCTACAATGAGCAGTTCTTC
NA TRBJ2-5 TRBV7-9 NA CASSQGNRDQETQYF TGTGCTAGCAGCCAAGGCAACAGGGATCAAGAGACCCAGTACTTC
NA TRBJ1-6 TRBV5-6 NA CASSLSTARWIISSYDSPLHF TGTGCCAGCAGCTTGTCTACAGCCCGTTGGATTATTAGCTCCTATGATTCACCCCTCCACTTT
NA TRBJ2-3 TRBV29-1 TRBD2 CSVGLAGGTDTQYF TGCAGCGTTGGACTAGCGGGAGGCACAGATACGCAGTATTTT
NA TRBJ2-2 TRBV18 NA CASSRGFSGTGELFF TGTGCCAGCTCCCGAGGGTTCTCGGGCACCGGGGAGCTGTTTTTT
NA TRBJ2-1 TRBV12-3/TRBV12-4 NA CASSFNNIEQFF TGTGCCAGCAGTTTCAACAACATTGAGCAGTTCTTC
NA TRBJ1-3 TRBV5-1 NA CASSPFGGLGNTIYF TGCGCCAGCAGCCCATTCGGGGGACTAGGAAACACCATATATTTT
NA TRBJ2-3 TRBV5-1 TRBD1 CASSPGQGKDTQYF TGCGCCAGCAGCCCCGGACAGGGGAAGGATACGCAGTATTTT
NA TRBJ1-2 TRBV7-9 NA CASSHLGTAPTNYGYTF TGTGCCAGCAGCCACCTCGGGACTGCTCCTACTAACTATGGCTACACCTTC
NA TRBJ2-7 TRBV10-3 TRBD1 CAISGTGNNEQYF TGTGCCATCAGCGGGACAGGTAACAACGAGCAGTACTTC
NA TRBJ2-7 TRBV29-1 NA CSVEETGLREQYF TGCAGCGTTGAAGAGACGGGGTTGCGCGAGCAGTACTTC
NA TRBJ2-3 TRBV9 NA CASSGNSWSDTQYF TGTGCCAGCAGCGGAAATAGTTGGTCCGATACGCAGTATTTT
few TRBJ1-1 TRBV5-4 NA CASSLDGGGTEAFF TGTGCCAGCAGCTTGGATGGGGGAGGCACTGAAGCTTTCTTT
NA TRBJ1-1 TRBV18 TRBD1 CASSPTGALNTEAFF TGTGCCAGCTCACCTACAGGGGCCTTGAACACTGAAGCTTTCTTT
NA TRBJ2-2 TRBV5-1 TRBD2 CASSLWGSGSANTGELFF TGCGCCAGCAGCTTGTGGGGTAGCGGGTCAGCGAACACCGGGGAGCTGTTTTTT
NA TRBJ2-5 TRBV20-1 TRBD1 CSAWTGDETQYF TGCAGTGCTTGGACAGGGGACGAGACCCAGTACTTC
few TRBJ2-7 TRBV10-3 TRBD2 CAISPSGRAGEQYF TGTGCCATCAGTCCAAGCGGGAGGGCTGGGGAGCAGTACTTC
NA TRBJ2-7 TRBV7-9 NA CASSRHSYEQYF TGTGCCAGCAGCCGTCACTCCTACGAGCAGTACTTC
NA TRBJ2-7 TRBV15 TRBD1 CATSRDRGRYEQYF TGTGCCACCAGCAGAGACAGGGGGCGATACGAGCAGTACTTC